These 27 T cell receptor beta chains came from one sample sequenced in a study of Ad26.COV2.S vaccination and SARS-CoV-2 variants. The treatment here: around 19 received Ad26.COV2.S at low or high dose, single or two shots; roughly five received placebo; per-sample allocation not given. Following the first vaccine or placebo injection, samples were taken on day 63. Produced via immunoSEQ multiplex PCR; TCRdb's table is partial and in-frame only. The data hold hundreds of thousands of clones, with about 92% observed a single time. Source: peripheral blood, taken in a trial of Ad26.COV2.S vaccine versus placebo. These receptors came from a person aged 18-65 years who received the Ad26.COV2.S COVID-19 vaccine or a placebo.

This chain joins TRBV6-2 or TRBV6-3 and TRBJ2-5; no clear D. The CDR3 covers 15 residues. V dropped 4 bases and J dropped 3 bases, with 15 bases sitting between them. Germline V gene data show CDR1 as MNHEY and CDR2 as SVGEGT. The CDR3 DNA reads TGTGCCAGCAGTTCCCCGTCCACCCGCGAAGAGACCCAGTACTTC. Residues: CASSSPSTREETQYF.

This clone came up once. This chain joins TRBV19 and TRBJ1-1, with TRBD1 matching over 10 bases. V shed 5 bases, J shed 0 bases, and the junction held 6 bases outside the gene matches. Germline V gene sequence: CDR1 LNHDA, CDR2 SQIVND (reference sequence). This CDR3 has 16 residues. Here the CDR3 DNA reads TGTGCCAGTAGTGCTAGGACAGGGGGATTGAACACTGAAGCTTTCTTT. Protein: CASSARTGGLNTEAFF. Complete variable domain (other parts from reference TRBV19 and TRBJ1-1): DGGITQSPKYLFRKEGQNVTLSCEQNLNHDAMYWYRQDPGQGLRLIYYSQIVNDFQKGDIAEGYSVSREKKESFPLTVTSAQKNPTAFYLCASSARTGGLNTEAFFGQGTRLTVV.

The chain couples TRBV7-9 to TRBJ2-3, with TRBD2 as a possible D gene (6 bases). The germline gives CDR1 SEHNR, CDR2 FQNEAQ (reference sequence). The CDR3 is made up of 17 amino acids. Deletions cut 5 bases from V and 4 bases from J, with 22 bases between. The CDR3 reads CASSLTLGLPRADTQYF. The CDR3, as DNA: TGTGCCAGCAGCCTTACCCTAGGACTACCTAGAGCAGATACGCAGTATTTT.

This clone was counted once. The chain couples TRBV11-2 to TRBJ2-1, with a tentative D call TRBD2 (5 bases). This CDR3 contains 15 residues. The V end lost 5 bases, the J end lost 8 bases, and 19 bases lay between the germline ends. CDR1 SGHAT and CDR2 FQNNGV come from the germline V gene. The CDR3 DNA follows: TGTGCCAGCAGCCCTGGGGAGTATAGTATCGATGAGCAGTTCTTC. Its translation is CASSPGEYSIDEQFF.

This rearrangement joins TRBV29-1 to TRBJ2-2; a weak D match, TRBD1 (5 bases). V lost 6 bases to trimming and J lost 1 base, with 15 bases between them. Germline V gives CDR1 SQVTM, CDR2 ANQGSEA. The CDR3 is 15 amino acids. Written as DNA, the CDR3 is TGCAGCGTCAGGGTAGCTGGCCGGAACACCGGGGAGCTGTTTTTT. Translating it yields CSVRVAGRNTGELFF.

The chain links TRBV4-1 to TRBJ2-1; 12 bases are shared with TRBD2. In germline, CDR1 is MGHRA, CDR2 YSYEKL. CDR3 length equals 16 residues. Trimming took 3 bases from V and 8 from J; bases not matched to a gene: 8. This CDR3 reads CASSHLTSGGPYEQFF. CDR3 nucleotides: TGCGCCAGCAGCCATCTTACTAGCGGGGGGCCTTATGAGCAGTTCTTC.

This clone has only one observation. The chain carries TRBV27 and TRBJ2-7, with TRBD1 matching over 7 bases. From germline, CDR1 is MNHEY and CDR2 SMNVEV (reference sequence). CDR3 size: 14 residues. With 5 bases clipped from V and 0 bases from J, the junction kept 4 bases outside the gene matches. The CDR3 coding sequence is TGTGCCAGCAGTACGTGGGACAGCTCCTACGAGCAGTACTTC. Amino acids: CASSTWDSSYEQYF.

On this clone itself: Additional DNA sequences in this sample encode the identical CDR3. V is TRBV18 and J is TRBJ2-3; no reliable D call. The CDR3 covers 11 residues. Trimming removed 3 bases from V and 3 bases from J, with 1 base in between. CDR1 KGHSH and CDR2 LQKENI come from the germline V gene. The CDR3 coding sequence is TGTGCCAGCTCACCTACAGATACGCAGTATTTT. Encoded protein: CASSPTDTQYF.

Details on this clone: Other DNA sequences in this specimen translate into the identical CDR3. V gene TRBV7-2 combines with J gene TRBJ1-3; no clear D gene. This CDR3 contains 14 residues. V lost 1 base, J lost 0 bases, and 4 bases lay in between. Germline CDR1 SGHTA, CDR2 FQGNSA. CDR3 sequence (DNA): TGTGCCAGCAGCTTAGTCGGCTCTGGAAACACCATATATTTT. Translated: CASSLVGSGNTIYF. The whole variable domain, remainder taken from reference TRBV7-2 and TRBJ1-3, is GAGVSQSPSNKVTEKGKDVELRCDPISGHTALYWYRQSLGQGLEFLIYFQGNSAPDKSGLPSDRFSAERTGGSVSTLTIQRTQQEDSAVYLCASSLVGSGNTIYFGEGSWLTVV.

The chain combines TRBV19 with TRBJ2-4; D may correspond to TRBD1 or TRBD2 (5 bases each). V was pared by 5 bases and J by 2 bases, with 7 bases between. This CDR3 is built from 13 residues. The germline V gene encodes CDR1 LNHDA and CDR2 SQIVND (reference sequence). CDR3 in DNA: TGTGCCAGTAGTTGGGGGTCCAAAAACATTCAGTACTTC. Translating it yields CASSWGSKNIQYF.

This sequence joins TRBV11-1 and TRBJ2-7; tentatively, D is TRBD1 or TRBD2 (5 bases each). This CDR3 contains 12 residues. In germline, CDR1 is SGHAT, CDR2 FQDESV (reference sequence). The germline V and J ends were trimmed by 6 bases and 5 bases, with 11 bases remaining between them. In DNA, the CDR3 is TGTGCCAGCAGTGACCGGGGCCACGAGCAGTACTTC. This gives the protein CASSDRGHEQYF.

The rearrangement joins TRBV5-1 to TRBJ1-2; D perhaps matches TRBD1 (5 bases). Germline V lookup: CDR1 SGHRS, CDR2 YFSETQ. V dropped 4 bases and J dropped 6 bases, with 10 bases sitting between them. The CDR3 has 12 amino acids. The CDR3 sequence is CASSPDIHGYTF. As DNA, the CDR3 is TGCGCCAGCAGCCCGGACATCCATGGCTACACCTTC.

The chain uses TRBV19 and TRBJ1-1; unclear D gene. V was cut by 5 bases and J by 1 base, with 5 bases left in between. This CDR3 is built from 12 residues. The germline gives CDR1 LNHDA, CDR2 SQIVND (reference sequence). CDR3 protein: CASSPENTEAFF. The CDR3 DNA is TGTGCCAGTAGTCCTGAGAACACTGAAGCTTTCTTT.

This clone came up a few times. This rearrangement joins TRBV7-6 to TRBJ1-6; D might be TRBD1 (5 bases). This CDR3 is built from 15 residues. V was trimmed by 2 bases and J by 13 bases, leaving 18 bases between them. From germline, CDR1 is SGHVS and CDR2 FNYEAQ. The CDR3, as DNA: TGTGCCAGCAGCTTATCGGGGACCGGAGCTTTGCCCCTCCACTTT. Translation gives CASSLSGTGALPLHF.

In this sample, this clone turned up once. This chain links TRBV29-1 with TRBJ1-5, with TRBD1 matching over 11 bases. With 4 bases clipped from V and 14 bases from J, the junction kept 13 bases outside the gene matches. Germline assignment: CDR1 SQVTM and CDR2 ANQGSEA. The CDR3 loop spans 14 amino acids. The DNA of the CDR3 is TGCAGCGTTGTCGGCCGGGACAGGGGGGACAGGGAGCATTTT. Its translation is CSVVGRDRGDREHF.

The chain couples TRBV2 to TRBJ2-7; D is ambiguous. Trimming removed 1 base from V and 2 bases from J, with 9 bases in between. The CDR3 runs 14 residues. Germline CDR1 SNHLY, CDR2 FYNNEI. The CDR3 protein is CASSEVSKTYEQYF. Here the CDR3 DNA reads TGTGCCAGCAGTGAAGTTAGTAAGACCTACGAGCAGTACTTC.

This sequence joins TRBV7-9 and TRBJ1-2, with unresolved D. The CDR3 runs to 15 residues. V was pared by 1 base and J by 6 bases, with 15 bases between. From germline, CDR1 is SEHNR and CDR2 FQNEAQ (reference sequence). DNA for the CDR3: TGTGCCAGCAGCTTAGGCGCCCGACTTAGCAATGGCTACACCTTC. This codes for CASSLGARLSNGYTF.

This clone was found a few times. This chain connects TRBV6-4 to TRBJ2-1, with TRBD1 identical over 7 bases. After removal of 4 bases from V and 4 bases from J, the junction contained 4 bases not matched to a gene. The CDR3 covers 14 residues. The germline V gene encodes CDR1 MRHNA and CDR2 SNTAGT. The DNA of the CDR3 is TGTGCCAGCAGTGCCCGGGACAGTTACAATGAGCAGTTCTTC. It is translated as CASSARDSYNEQFF.

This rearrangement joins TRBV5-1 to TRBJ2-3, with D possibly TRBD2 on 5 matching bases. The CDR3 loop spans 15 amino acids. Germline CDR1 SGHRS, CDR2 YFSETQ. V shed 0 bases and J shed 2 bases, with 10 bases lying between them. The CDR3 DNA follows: TGCGCCAGCAGCTTGGGGCAGCGGTCCACAGATACGCAGTATTTT. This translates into CASSLGQRSTDTQYF.

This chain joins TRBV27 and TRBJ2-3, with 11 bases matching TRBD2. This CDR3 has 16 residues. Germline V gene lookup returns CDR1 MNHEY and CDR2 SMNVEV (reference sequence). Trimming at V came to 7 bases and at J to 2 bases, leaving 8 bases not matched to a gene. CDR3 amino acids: CASKSAGLAATDTQYF. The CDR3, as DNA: TGTGCCAGCAAGTCCGCGGGACTAGCGGCCACAGATACGCAGTATTTT.

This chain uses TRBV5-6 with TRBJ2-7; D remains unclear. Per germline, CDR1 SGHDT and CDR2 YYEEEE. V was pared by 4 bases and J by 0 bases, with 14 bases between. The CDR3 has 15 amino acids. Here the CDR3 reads CASSPPVQASYEQYF. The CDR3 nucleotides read TGTGCCAGCAGCCCCCCGGTGCAGGCCTCCTACGAGCAGTACTTC.

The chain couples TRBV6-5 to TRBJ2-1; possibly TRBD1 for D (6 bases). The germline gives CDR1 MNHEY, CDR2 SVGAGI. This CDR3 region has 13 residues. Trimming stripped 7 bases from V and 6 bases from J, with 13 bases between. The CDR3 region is CASTQTGFNEQFF. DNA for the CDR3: TGTGCCAGCACCCAAACAGGGTTCAATGAGCAGTTCTTC.

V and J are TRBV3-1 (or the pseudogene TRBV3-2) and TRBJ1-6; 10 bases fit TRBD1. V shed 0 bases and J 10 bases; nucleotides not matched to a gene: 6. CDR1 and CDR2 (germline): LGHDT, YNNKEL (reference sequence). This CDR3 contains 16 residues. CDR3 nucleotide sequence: TGTGCCAGCAGCCAAGATATCCGGACAGGGGGATCACCCCTCCACTTT. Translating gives CASSQDIRTGGSPLHF.

The chain's CDR3 is CASSPPGGETQYF. The CDR3 DNA is TGCGCCAGCAGCCCGCCCGGGGGAGAGACCCAGTACTTC. The genes are TRBV5-1 and TRBJ2-5, with D maybe TRBD2 (6 bases). The CDR3 consists of 13 residues. Looked up from germline, CDR1 is SGHRS and CDR2 is YFSETQ. V shed 4 bases and J shed 4 bases, with 11 bases lying between them.

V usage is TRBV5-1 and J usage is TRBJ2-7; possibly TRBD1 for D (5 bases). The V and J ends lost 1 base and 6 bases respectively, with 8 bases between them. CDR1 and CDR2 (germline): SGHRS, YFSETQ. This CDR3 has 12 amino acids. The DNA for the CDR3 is TGCGCCAGCAGCTTGTCAGGGTCCGAGCAGTACTTC. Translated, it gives CASSLSGSEQYF.

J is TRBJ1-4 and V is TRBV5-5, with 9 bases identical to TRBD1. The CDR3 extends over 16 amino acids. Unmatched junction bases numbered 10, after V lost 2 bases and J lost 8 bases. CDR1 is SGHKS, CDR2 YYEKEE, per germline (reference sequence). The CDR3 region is CASSFRDRALGEKLFF. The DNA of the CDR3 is TGTGCCAGCAGCTTTCGGGACAGGGCCCTAGGAGAAAAACTGTTTTTT.

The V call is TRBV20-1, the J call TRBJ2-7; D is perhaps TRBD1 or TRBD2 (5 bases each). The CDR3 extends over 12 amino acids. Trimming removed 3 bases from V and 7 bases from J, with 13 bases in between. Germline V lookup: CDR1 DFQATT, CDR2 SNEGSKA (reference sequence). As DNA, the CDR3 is TGCAGTGCTAGTAGGGGTTCGGGGGAGCAGTACTTC. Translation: CSASRGSGEQYF.